This entry concerns a single TCR beta chain. As yet, its antigen is unknown. Vbeta (60) and Jbeta (13) primers were used in the PCR. Data came from immunoSEQ multiplex PCR; TCRdb stores just in-frame clones and leaves some out. This table lists tens of thousands of clones. The data were taken from a study of cytomegalovirus exposure and HLA in healthy donors. General study results and limits: A few CMV-associated chains proved CMV antigen-specific in vitro. Cytomegalovirus association was assigned to about 180 TCR beta chains. Immune exposure information comprised only CMV serostatus. HLA-A and HLA-B allele assignments for most subjects were reportedly predicted accurately using TCR beta sequences.

This CDR3 is 15 amino acids long. V was clipped by 1 base and J by 6 bases; unmatched bases: 8. The germline V gene encodes CDR1 LNHNV and CDR2 YYDKDF (reference sequence). This chain uses TRBV15 with TRBJ1-1; 7 nucleotides agree with TRBD1. This receptor was obtained from a male donor in good health and CMV-seronegative. The sample comprised PBMCs. DNA for the CDR3: TGTGCCACCAGCAGAGGGGTGCGACAGGGCTCTGAAGCTTTCTTT. Its protein product is CATSRGVRQGSEAFF.